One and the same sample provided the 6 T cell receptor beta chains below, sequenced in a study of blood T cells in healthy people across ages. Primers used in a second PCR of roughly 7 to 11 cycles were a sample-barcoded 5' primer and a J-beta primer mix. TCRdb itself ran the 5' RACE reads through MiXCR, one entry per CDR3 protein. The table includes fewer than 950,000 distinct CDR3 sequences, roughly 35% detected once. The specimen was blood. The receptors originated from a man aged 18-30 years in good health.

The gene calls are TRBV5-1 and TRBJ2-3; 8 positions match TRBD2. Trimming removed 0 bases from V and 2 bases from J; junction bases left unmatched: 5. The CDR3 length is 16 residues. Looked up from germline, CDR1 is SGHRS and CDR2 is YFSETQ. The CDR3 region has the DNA TGCGCCAGCAGCTTGGTTCCGGGGGGGGACACAGATACGCAGTATTTT. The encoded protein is CASSLVPGGDTDTQYF.

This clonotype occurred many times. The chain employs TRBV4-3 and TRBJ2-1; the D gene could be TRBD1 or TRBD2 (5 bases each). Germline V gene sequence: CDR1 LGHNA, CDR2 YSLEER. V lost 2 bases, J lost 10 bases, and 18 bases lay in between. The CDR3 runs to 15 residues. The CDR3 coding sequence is TGCGCCAGCAGCCAACAAGGGACGGGCCTAGGGGAGCAGTTCTTC. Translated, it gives CASSQQGTGLGEQFF.

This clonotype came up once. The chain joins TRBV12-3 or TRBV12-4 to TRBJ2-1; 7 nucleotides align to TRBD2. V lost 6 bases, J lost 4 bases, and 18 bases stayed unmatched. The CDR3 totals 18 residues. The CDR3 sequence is CASSRMGGGRGSYNEQFF. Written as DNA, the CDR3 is TGTGCCAGCAGCCGAATGGGGGGGGGGAGGGGATCTTACAATGAGCAGTTCTTC.

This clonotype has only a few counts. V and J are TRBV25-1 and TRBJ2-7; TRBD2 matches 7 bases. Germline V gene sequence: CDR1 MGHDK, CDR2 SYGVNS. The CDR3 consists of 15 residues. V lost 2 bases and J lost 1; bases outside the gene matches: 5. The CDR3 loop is CASSETAGYSYEQYF. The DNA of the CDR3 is TGTGCCAGCAGTGAAACAGCGGGATATTCCTACGAGCAGTACTTC.

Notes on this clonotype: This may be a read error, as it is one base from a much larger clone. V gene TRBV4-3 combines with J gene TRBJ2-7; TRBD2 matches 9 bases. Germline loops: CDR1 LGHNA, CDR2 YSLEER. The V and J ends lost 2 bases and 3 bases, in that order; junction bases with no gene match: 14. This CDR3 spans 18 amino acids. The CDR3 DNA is TGCGCCAGCAGCCAAAATCTGGGGGATGGCGGGGGGGTCTACGAGCAGTACTTC. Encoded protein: CASSQNLGDGGGVYEQYF.

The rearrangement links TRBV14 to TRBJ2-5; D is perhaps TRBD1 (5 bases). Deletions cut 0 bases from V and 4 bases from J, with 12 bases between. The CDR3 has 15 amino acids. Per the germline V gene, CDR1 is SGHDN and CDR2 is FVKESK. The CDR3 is CASSQETGILETQYF. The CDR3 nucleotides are TGTGCCAGCAGCCAAGAAACAGGAATCTTAGAGACCCAGTACTTC.